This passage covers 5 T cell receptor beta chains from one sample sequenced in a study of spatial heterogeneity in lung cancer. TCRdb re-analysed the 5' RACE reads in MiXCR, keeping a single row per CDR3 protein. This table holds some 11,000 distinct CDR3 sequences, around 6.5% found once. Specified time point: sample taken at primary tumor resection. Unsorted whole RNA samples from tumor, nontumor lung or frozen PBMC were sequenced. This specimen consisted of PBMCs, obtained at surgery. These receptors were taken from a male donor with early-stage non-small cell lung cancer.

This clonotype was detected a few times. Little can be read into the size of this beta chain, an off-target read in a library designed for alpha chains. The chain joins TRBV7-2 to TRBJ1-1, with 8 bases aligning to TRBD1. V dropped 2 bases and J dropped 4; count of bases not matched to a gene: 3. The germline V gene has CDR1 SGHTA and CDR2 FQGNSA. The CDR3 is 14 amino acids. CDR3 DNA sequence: TGTGCCAGCAGCTTATCGACAGGGGTCACTGAAGCTTTCTTT. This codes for CASSLSTGVTEAFF. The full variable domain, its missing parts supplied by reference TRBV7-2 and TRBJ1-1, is GAGVSQSPSNKVTEKGKDVELRCDPISGHTALYWYRQSLGQGLEFLIYFQGNSAPDKSGLPSDRFSAERTGGSVSTLTIQRTQQEDSAVYLCASSLSTGVTEAFFGQGTRLTVV.

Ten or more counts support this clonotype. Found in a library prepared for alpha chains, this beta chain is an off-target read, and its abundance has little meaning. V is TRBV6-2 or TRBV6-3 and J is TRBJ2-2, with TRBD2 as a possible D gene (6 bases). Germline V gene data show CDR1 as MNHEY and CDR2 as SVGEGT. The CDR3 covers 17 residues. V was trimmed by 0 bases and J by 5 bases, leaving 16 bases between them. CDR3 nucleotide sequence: TGTGCCAGCAGTTACTCGTTCGGAGGGTTGGGAACCGGGGAGCTGTTTTTT. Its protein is CASSYSFGGLGTGELFF.

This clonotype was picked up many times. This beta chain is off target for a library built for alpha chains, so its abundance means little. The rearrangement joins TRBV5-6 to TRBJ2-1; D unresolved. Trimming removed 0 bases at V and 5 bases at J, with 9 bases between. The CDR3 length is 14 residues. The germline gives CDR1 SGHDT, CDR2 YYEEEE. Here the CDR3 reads CASSLVPPHNEQFF. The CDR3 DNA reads TGTGCCAGCAGCTTGGTCCCGCCGCACAATGAGCAGTTCTTC.

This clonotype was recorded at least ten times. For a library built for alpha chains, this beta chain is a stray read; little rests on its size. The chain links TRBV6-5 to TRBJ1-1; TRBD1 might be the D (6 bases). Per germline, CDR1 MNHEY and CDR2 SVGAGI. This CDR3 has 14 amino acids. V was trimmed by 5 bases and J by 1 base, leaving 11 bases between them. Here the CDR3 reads CASSTGTGNTEAFF. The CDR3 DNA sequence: TGTGCCAGCAGTACAGGGACGGGGAACACTGAAGCTTTCTTT.

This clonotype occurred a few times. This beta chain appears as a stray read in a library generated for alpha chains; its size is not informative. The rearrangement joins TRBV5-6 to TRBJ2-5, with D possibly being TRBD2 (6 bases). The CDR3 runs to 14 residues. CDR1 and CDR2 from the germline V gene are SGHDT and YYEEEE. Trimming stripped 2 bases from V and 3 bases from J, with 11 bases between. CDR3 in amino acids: CASSFRLGKETQYF. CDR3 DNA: TGTGCCAGCAGCTTTCGACTAGGGAAAGAGACCCAGTACTTC. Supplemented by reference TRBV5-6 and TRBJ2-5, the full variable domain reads DAGVTQSPTHLIKTRGQQVTLRCSPKSGHDTVSWYQQALGQGPQFIFQYYEEEERQRGNFPDRFSGHQFPNYSSELNVNALLLGDSALYLCASSFRLGKETQYFGPGTRLLVL.